Listed below are T cell receptor beta chains from one sample, sequenced in a study of OX40 agonist ivuxolimab in advanced cancers. TCRdb's copy holds only in-frame clones and misses some; the assay was immunoSEQ multiplex PCR. Among some 80,000 clones, 84% were seen once, and the ten largest hold approximately 25%. The input for sequencing was CD4+ or CD8+ T cells sorted from blood, taken in a trial of the OX40 agonist ivuxolimab. The receptor set was obtained from an adult with an advanced solid tumor such as melanoma, head and neck, liver or kidney cancer. The conserved cysteine and the conserved F or W are not part of the CDR3 here. Fields, in order: CDR3 protein, V gene, clone size, D gene. D genes are given only for firm matches. The size entry is marked missing in some rows and otherwise reads once, few, many or a size class.

CDR3: ASRLTGGVEKLF; V: TRBV6-5; size: -; D: TRBD1
CDR3: ASSPRGAYNEQF; V: TRBV4-3; size: -; D: TRBD2
CDR3: ASSRNLQGAGTEAF; V: TRBV18; size: -; D: TRBD1
CDR3: ASSQRGAYEQF; V: TRBV6-5; size: few; D: -
CDR3: AIMGEDNQPQH; V: TRBV10-3; size: -; D: -
CDR3: ASSEFRRNEKLF; V: TRBV6-1; size: -; D: -
CDR3: ASSLAVAGGGSSYEQY; V: TRBV5-1; size: -; D: TRBD2
CDR3: ASQGTNEKLF; V: TRBV10-2; size: -; D: -
CDR3: ASSHQRGYTDTQY; V: TRBV7-2; size: -; D: TRBD2
CDR3: AWSVLGAGIYNEQF; V: TRBV30; size: -; D: -
CDR3: ASTPEAGGDTEAF; V: TRBV7-6; size: -; D: -
CDR3: ASRWGYNTEAF; V: TRBV6-5; size: -; D: -
CDR3: ASQQGGDQPQH; V: TRBV19; size: few; D: -
CDR3: ASSYGTVSYEQY; V: TRBV5-1; size: -; D: TRBD1
CDR3: ATSRDPQPNQPQH; V: TRBV15; size: -; D: -
CDR3: ASSPPWTGLGTEAF; V: TRBV18; size: -; D: TRBD1
CDR3: ASSQETELTTGELF; V: TRBV4-1; size: -; D: -
CDR3: ASSLVSHSRGETQY; V: TRBV13; size: -; D: -
CDR3: ASQRGGGDSYGYT; V: TRBV6-5; size: -; D: TRBD1
CDR3: ASSLNRNTEAF; V: TRBV7-2; size: once; D: -